This T cell receptor beta chain was identified in a study of blood T cell repertoires in COVID-19. Overall study: Samples of COVID-19 (acute and convalescent) were obtained from the United States, Italy and Spain. T cells, B-cell-depleted T cells, or PBMCs provided the cDNA or gDNA that served as material.

Methods used by the authors: Amplification from reference gene primers served as the basis for estimated nucleated cell counts. Clones were sequenced by immunoSEQ multiplex PCR, and TCRdb holds only the in-frame ones, with some missing. The V and J calls and clone size were taken over from that table, and D and trimming were inferred from the DNA. The top ten clones hold around 21% of a sample with approximately 60,000 clones, roughly 80% of them seen once. The CDR3 is made up of 14 amino acids. The germline gives CDR1 SGHRS, CDR2 YFSETQ. V gave up 0 bases and J gave up 3 bases, with 9 bases separating them.

V usage is TRBV5-1 and J usage is TRBJ1-1, with D uncertain. The sample was peripheral blood. This sequence originates from a woman aged 80 or over with active or convalescent COVID-19. CDR3 in amino acids: CASSLDSSYTEAFF. CDR3 coding DNA: TGCGCCAGCAGCTTGGACAGCTCCTACACTGAAGCTTTCTTT.